This T cell receptor beta chain was sequenced for a study of cytomegalovirus exposure and HLA in healthy donors. The V end lost 6 bases, the J end lost 0 bases, and 12 bases lay between the germline ends. This CDR3 is built from 15 residues. Germline V gene sequence: CDR1 LNHDA, CDR2 SQIVND (reference sequence). Each donor was nominally healthy when sampled (though unrecorded immune exposures were likely). With respect to this clone: The antigen remains undetermined.

The study, taken as a whole, reports: Later, an analysis showed that TCR beta chains associated with HLA were more clonally expanded than others that were equally common.

The PCR ran on 60 Vbeta and 13 Jbeta primers. This table comes from immunoSEQ multiplex PCR, and its TCRdb copy is limited to in-frame clones, with some not included. The sample includes 75,000 to 80,000 clones, around 82% seen only once; the top ten take 0.8% to 1.1%. Sequencing was performed on PBMCs. The source is a male donor in good health and CMV-seronegative. The rearrangement uses TRBV19 and TRBJ1-3; D remains unclear. CDR3 sequence (DNA): TGTGCCAGTAGCTTTTATCAGCGCTCTGGAAACACCATATATTTT. The encoded protein is CASSFYQRSGNTIYF. The full variable domain, completed using reference TRBV19 and TRBJ1-3, is DGGITQSPKYLFRKEGQNVTLSCEQNLNHDAMYWYRQDPGQGLRLIYYSQIVNDFQKGDIAEGYSVSREKKESFPLTVTSAQKNPTAFYLCASSFYQRSGNTIYFGEGSWLTVV.